The 3 T cell receptor beta chains listed next were all sequenced from one sample in a study of T-cell reconstitution after alpha-beta-depleted transplantation in children. Preparing the TCRbeta library involved the use of unique molecular identifiers. TCRdb passed the PCR reads through MiXCR, listing each CDR3 protein once. This sample carries around 410,000 distinct CDR3 sequences, around 9.9% of them seen once, and the ten largest clones take 5% to 6.5%. Sequenced here: PBMCs from the stem cell graft donor, sampled from the stem cell graft. The receptors here all came from a human donor who donated a stem cell graft to a child with acute myeloid leukemia.

The chain uses TRBV7-2 and TRBJ2-1; D is ambiguous. V lost 5 bases and J 6 bases, leaving 11 bases between the germline ends. Germline V CDR1 and CDR2: SGHTA, FQGNSA. The CDR3 covers 13 residues. The CDR3 DNA reads as TGTGCCAGCAGCCCCCCAACTCTCAATGAGCAGTTCTTC. This codes for CASSPPTLNEQFF.

A few counts support this clonotype. The chain couples TRBV20-1 to TRBJ1-5, with a possible D match to TRBD1 (6 bases). Per the germline V gene, CDR1 is DFQATT and CDR2 is SNEGSKA (reference sequence). Between the trimmed V and J ends, which lost 1 base and 8 bases, there was a span of 15 bases. This CDR3 spans 14 amino acids. Here the CDR3 DNA reads TGCAGTGCTAGAGGGGGGGGCGCGGGCAAGCCCCAGCATTTT. This encodes CSARGGGAGKPQHF.

This clonotype appeared a few times. CDR3 in DNA: TGTGCCAGCAGCCTCAGTTCGGGGAGTTCTGCAGATACGCAGTATTTT. Protein: CASSLSSGSSADTQYF. The chain uses TRBV7-2 and TRBJ2-3, with a tentative D call TRBD2 (5 bases). The CDR3 is 16 amino acids. Germline V gene data show CDR1 as SGHTA and CDR2 as FQGNSA. Trimming stripped 5 bases from V and 4 bases from J, with 19 bases between.